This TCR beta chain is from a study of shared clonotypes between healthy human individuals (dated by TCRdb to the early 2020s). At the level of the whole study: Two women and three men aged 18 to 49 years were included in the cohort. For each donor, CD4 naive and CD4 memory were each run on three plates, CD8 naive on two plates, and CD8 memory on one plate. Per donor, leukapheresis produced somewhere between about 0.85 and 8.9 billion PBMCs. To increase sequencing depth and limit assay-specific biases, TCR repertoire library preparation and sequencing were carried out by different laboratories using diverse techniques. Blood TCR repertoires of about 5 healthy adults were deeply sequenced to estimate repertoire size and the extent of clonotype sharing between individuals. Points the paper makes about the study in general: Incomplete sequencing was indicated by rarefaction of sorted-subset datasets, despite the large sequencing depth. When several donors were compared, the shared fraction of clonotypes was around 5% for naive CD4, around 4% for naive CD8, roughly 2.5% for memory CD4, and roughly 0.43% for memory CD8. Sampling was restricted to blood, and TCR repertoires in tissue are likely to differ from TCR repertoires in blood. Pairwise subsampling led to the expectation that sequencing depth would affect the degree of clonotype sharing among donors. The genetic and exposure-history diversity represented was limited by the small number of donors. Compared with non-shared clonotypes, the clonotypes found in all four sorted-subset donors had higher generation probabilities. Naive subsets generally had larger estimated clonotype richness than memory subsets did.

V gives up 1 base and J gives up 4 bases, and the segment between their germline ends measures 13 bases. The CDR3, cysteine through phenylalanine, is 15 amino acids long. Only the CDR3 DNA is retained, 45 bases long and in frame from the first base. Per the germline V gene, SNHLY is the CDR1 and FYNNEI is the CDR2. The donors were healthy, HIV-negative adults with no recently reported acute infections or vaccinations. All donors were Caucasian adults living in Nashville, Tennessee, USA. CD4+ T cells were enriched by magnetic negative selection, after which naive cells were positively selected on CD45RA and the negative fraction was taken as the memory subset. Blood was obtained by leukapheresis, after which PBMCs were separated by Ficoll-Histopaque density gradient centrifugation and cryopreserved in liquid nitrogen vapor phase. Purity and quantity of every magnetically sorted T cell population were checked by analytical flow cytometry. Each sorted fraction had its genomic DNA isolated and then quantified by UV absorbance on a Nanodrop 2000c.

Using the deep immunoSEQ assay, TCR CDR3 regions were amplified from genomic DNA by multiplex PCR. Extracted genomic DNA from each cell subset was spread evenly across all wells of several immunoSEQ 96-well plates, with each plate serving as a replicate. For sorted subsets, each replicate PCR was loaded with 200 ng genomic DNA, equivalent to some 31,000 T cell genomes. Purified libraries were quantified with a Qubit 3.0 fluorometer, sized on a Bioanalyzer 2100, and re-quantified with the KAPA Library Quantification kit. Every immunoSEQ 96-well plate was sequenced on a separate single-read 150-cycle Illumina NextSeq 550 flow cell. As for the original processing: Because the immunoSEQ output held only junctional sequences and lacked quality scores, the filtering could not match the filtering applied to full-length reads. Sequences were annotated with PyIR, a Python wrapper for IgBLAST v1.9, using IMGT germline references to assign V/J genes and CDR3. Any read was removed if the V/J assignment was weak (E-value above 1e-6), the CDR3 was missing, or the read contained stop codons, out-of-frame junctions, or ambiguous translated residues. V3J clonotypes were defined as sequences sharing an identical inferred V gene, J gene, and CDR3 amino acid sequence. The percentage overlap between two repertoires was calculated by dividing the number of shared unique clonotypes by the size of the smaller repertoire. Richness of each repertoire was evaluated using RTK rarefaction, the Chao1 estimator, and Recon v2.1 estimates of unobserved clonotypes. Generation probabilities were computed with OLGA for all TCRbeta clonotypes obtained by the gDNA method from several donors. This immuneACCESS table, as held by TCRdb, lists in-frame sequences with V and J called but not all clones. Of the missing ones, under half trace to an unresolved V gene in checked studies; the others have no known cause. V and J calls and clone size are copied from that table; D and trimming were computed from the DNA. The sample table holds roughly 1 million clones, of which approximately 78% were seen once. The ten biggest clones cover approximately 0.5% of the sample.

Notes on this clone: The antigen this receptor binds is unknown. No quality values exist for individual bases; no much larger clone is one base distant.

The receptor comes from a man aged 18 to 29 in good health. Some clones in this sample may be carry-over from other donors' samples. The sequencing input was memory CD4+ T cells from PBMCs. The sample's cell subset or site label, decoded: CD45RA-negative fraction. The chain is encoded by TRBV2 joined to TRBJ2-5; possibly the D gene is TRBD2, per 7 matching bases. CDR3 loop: CASSEGLGGRETQYF. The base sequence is TGTGCCAGCAGTGAAGGTTTGGGGGGGCGAGAGACCCAGTACTTC.